This TCR beta chain came from a study of T cell clones after liver transplantation. Overall study: Until 12-24 months post-transplant, subjects got standard immunosuppression and no induction. General study points: Rather than being deleted, graft donor-reactive T cells may have moved into the graft. Conclusions were preliminary, with small, heterogeneous patient groups. Donor-reactive sequences fell more than third party-reactive ones, suggesting partial deletion.

The CDR3 runs to 14 residues. Looked up from germline, CDR1 is SGHRS and CDR2 is YFSETQ. V shed 4 bases and J 6 bases; nucleotides not matched to a gene: 5. Assay: immunoSEQ multiplex PCR; the TCRdb copy retains only in-frame clones and omits some. The sample holds tens of thousands of clones; roughly 90% are singletons and the top ten take approximately 2.4%. In regard to this clone: Its antigen is not identified.

The specimen was CD4+ T cells from blood, collected before liver transplant. The receptor was isolated from a human donor who received a liver transplant. The gene calls are TRBV5-1 and TRBJ2-7, with TRBD2 matching 12 bases. The CDR3, as DNA: TGCGCCAGCAGCCAAGGACTAGCGGGAAGCGAGCAGTACTTC. Translating gives CASSQGLAGSEQYF. The whole variable domain, filled in from reference TRBV5-1 and TRBJ2-7, reads KAGVTQTPRYLIKTRGQQVTLSCSPISGHRSVSWYQQTPGQGLQFLFEYFSETQRNKGNFPGRFSGRQFSNSRSEMNVSTLELGDSALYLCASSQGLAGSEQYFGPGTRLTVT.